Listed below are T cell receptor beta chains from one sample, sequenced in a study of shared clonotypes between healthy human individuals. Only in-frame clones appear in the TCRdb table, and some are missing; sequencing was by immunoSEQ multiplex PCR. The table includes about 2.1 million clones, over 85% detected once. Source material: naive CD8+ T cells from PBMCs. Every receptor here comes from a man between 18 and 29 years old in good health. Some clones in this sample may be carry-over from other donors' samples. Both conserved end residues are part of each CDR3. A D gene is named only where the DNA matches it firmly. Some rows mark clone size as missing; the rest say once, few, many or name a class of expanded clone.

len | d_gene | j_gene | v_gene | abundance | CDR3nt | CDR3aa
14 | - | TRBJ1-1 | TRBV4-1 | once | TGCGCCAGCAGCCAAGATCCCCGAAACACTGAAGCTTTCTTT | CASSQDPRNTEAFF
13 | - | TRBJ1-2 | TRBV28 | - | TGTGCCAGCAGAATACAGGGAGACTATGGCTACACCTTC | CASRIQGDYGYTF
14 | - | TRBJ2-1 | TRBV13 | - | TGTGCCAGCAGCTTATCATCAGGGAGGCATGAGCAGTTCTTC | CASSLSSGRHEQFF
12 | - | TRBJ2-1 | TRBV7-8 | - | TGTGCCAGCAGCCCACTATACAATGAGCAGTTCTTC | CASSPLYNEQFF
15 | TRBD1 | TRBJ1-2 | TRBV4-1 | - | TGCGCCAGCAGCCAACGACAGGGTTCAAGCTATGGCTACACCTTC | CASSQRQGSSYGYTF
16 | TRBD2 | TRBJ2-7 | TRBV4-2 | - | TGTGCCAGCAGCCCCCCCGGGACTAGCGGCTCCTACGAGCAGTACTTC | CASSPPGTSGSYEQYF
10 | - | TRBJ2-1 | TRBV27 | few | TGTGCCAGCAGGGGTGATGAGCAGTTCTTC | CASRGDEQFF
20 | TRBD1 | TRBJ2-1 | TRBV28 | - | TGTGCCAGCAGTTTCCCCCGGGACAGGGCCTCAAGCGGGTCCTACAATGAGCAGTTCTTC | CASSFPRDRASSGSYNEQFF
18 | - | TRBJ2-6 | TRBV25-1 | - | TGTGCCAGCCGCGGGTTGGTAGGGCCGCCTCCTGGGGCCAACGTCCTGACTTTC | CASRGLVGPPPGANVLTF
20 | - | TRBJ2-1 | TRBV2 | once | TGTGCCAGCAGCACTATCCCCGGTAGGGGCGGGGAGACCCCCCCATATGAGCAGTTCTTC | CASSTIPGRGGETPPYEQFF
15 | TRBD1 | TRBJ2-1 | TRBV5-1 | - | TGCGCCAGCAGCTTGACGGGGACAGGGGACAATGAGCAGTTCTTC | CASSLTGTGDNEQFF
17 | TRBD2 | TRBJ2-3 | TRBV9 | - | TGTGCCAGCAGCGTCGGGAGACTAGCGGTAAGCACAGATACGCAGTATTTT | CASSVGRLAVSTDTQYF
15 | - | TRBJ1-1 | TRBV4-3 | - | TGCGCCAGCAGCCAAGATTGGGGCATGAACACTGAAGCTTTCTTT | CASSQDWGMNTEAFF
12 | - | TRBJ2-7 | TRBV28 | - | TGTGCCAGCAGTCCGACCGCCTACGAGCAGTACTTC | CASSPTAYEQYF
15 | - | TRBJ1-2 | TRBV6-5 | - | TGTGCCAGCAGTTACGGACGAGGTGGTAACTATGGCTACACCTTC | CASSYGRGGNYGYTF
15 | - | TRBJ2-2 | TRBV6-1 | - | TGTGCCAGCCGAAAGAGAACAGGGAACACCGGGGAGCTGTTTTTT | CASRKRTGNTGELFF
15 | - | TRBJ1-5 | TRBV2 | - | TGTGCCAGCAGTGCAGGGGAAAGGAGCAATCAGCCCCAGCATTTT | CASSAGERSNQPQHF
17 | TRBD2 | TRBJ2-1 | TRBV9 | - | TGTGCCAGCAGCGTATCCCATAGCGGGAGGGCCTATGATGAGCAGTTCTTC | CASSVSHSGRAYDEQFF
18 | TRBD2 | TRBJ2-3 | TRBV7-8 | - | TGTGCCAGCAGCCCATCTTCGGGACTAGCGGGGACCACAGATACGCAGTATTTT | CASSPSSGLAGTTDTQYF
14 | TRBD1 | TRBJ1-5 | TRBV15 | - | TGTGCCACCAGCCTAGACAGGGGTAATCAGCCCCAGCATTTT | CATSLDRGNQPQHF
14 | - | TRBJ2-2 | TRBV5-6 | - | TGTGCCAGCAGCTTATCGGACGATCCCGGGGAGCTGTTTTTT | CASSLSDDPGELFF
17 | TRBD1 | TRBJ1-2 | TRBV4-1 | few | TGCGCCAGCAGCCTCCGGGACAGGGAAGCTTATAACTATGGCTACACCTTC | CASSLRDREAYNYGYTF
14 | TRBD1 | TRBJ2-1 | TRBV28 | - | TGTGCCAGCAGTTTTACGACAGGGTACAATGAGCAGTTCTTC | CASSFTTGYNEQFF
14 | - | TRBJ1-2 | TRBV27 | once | TGTGCCAGCAGTTTATCGAACAGGGCCTATGGCTACACCTTC | CASSLSNRAYGYTF
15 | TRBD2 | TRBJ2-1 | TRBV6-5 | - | TGTGCCAGCAGTTACGCGGGGGGGGGTTCCAATGAGCAGTTCTTC | CASSYAGGGSNEQFF
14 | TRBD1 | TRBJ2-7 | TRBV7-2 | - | TGTGCCAGCACTAACACAGGGGCTAGCTACGAGCAGTACTTC | CASTNTGASYEQYF
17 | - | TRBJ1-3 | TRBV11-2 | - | TGTGCCAGCAGCTTAGATCACCTGTTTGCAGCTGGAAACACCATATATTTT | CASSLDHLFAAGNTIYF
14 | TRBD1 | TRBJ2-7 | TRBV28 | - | TGTGCCAGCAGTTTCGGGACAGGAAACTACGAGCAGTACTTC | CASSFGTGNYEQYF
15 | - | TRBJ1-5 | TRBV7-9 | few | TGTGCCAGCAGTTCCGACGAGGAAAGCAATCAGCCCCAGCATTTT | CASSSDEESNQPQHF
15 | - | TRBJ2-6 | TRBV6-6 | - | TGTGCCAGCACCCGCCGGGCCTCTGGGGCCAACGTCCTGACTTTC | CASTRRASGANVLTF
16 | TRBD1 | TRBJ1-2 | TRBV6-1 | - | TGTGCCAGCAGTGAAGGTAGACAGGGTTGGATCTATGGCTACACCTTC | CASSEGRQGWIYGYTF
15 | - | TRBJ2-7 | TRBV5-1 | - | TGCGCCAGCAGCATACCGACACCCGGAGAGGACGAGCAGTACTTC | CASSIPTPGEDEQYF
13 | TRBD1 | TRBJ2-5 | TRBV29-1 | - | TGCAGCGTTAAGACAGGGGCTTGGGAGACCCAGTACTTC | CSVKTGAWETQYF
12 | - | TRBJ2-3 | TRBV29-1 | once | TGCAGCGTCCCCCCCGATTCCGATACGCAGTATTTT | CSVPPDSDTQYF
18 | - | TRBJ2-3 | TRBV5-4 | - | TGTGCCAGCAGCCTGCCTTTTACCCGGAAATCTAGCACAGATACGCAGTATTTT | CASSLPFTRKSSTDTQYF
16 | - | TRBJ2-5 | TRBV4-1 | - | TGCGCCAGCAGCCAATCCCCCTGGAGCCTCCAAGAGACCCAGTACTTC | CASSQSPWSLQETQYF
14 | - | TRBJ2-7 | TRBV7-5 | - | TGTGTCAGAAGCCCTTGGGCGCTTGACTACGAGCAGTACTTC | CVRSPWALDYEQYF
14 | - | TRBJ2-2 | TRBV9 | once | TGTGCCAGCAGCGGGGGACTTTACCCCGGGGAGCTGTTTTTT | CASSGGLYPGELFF
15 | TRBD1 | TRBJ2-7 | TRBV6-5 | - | TGTGCCAGCAGTGGGCCGCCGACAGGGGCCTACGAGCAGTACTTC | CASSGPPTGAYEQYF
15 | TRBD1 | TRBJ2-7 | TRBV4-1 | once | TGCGCCAGCAGCCGCGCAGGACAGGGCAGCTACGAGCAGTACTTC | CASSRAGQGSYEQYF
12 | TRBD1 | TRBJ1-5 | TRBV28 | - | TGTGCCAGCAGTTACACCGGGACAGACCTATTTTTT | CASSYTGTDLFF
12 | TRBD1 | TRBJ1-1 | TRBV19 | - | TGTGCCACGGGACAGGGACAGACTGAAGCTTTCTTT | CATGQGQTEAFF
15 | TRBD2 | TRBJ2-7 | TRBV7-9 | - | TGTGCCAGCAGCGATGGGACTAGCGTTCAGTACGAGCAGTACTTC | CASSDGTSVQYEQYF
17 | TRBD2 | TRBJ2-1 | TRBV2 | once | TGTGCCAGCACCTCGGGGGGCGGGAGGGTACACTACAATGAGCAGTTCTTC | CASTSGGGRVHYNEQFF
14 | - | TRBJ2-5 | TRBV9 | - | TGTGCCAGCAGCGTATCACCTCTTTGGGAGACCCAGTACTTC | CASSVSPLWETQYF
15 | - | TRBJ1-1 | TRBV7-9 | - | TGTGCCAGCAGCGCGGCGGGCAGGGCAAGCCCTGAAGCTTTCTTT | CASSAAGRASPEAFF
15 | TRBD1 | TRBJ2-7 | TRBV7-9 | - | TGTGCCAGCAGCTCCAGCCGGGACAGGGCCGACGAGCAGTACTTC | CASSSSRDRADEQYF
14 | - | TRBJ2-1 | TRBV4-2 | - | TGTGCCAGCAGCCCGGGGCAGGGTTACAATGAGCAGTTCTTC | CASSPGQGYNEQFF
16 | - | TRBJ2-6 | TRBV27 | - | TGTGCCAGCAACCCGAGCAGGGGCTCTGGGGCCAACGTCCTGACTTTC | CASNPSRGSGANVLTF
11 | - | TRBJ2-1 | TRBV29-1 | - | TGCAGCGTTCAACAGGCCAATGAGCAGTTCTTC | CSVQQANEQFF
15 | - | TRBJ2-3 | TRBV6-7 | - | TGTGCCAGCAGCACTCGGGGGGCCATAAAAGATACGCAGTATTTT | CASSTRGAIKDTQYF
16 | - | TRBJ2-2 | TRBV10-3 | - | TGTGCCATCAGCTCATCTAAGGGGGTCGGCACCGGGGAGCTGTTTTTT | CAISSSKGVGTGELFF
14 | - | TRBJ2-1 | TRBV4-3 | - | TGCGCCAGCAGCCAAGATCTTGAACTCGGTGAGCAGTTCTTC | CASSQDLELGEQFF
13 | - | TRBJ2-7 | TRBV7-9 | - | TGTGCCAGCAGCGCTACGCAAGACTACGAGCAGTACTTC | CASSATQDYEQYF
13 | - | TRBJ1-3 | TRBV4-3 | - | TGCGCCAGCAGCCGCGTTCGGGGAGACACCATATATTTT | CASSRVRGDTIYF
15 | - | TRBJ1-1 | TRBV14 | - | TGTGCCAGCAGCCAAGATTCGTTTGGGGGCACTGAAGCTTTCTTT | CASSQDSFGGTEAFF
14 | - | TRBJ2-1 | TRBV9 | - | TGTGCCAGCAGCGCGTTCGACACCTACAATGAGCAGTTCTTC | CASSAFDTYNEQFF